Presented here are 13 T cell receptor beta chains from one specimen sequenced in a study of vaccination and CD4 T cells after COVID-19. TCRdb redid the calling of the PCR reads with MiXCR, one entry per CDR3 protein. The sample records about 36,000 distinct CDR3 sequences, about 35% being singletons. Time point denoted: late sampling 161 to 241 days after vaccination in a few convalescent patients. Sequencing used CD4+ T cells from blood, obtained about 7 months after SARS-CoV-2 vaccination. These receptor sequences come from a human donor who had recovered from COVID-19.

This clonotype was seen once. V and J are TRBV2 and TRBJ2-3, with D unclear. The V end was cut by 6 bases, the J end by 4 bases, with 11 bases between. The CDR3 runs 13 residues. Looked up from germline, CDR1 is SNHLY and CDR2 is FYNNEI. The CDR3 loop is CASRNPMADTQYF. The CDR3 nucleotides are TGTGCCAGCAGGAATCCCATGGCAGATACGCAGTATTTT.

This chain connects TRBV7-9 to TRBJ2-3; 11 bases fit TRBD1. The V segment lost 1 base and the J segment 5 bases; nucleotides outside the gene matches: 2. Germline CDR1 is SEHNR and CDR2 is FQNEAQ (reference sequence). The CDR3 consists of 15 residues. The CDR3 spells CASSLGTGGIDTQYF. Written as DNA, the CDR3 is TGTGCCAGCAGCTTAGGGACAGGGGGCATAGATACGCAGTATTTT. Variable domain in full (rest from reference TRBV7-9 and TRBJ2-3): DTGVSQNPRHKITKRGQNVTFRCDPISEHNRLYWYRQTLGQGPEFLTYFQNEAQLEKSRLLSDRFSAERPKGSFSTLEIQRTEQGDSAMYLCASSLGTGGIDTQYFGPGTRLTVL.

This chain uses TRBV7-8 with TRBJ2-7, with unresolved D. The CDR3 covers 13 residues. Between the trimmed V and J ends, which lost 5 bases and 2 bases, there was a span of 10 bases. CDR1 is SGHVS, CDR2 FQNEAQ, per germline. This CDR3 is CASSPSGAYEQYF. CDR3 nucleotide sequence: TGTGCCAGCAGCCCCTCGGGCGCCTACGAGCAGTACTTC. Drawing the rest from reference TRBV7-8 and TRBJ2-7, the complete variable domain is GAGVSQSPRYKVAKRGQDVALRCDPISGHVSLFWYQQALGQGPEFLTYFQNEAQLDKSGLPSDRFFAERPEGSVSTLKIQRTQQEDSAVYLCASSPSGAYEQYFGPGTRLTVT.

The table lists this clonotype with a count of one. The chain couples TRBV20-1 to TRBJ1-3, with unresolved D. This CDR3 has 15 amino acids. V dropped 0 bases and J dropped 2 bases, with 11 bases sitting between them. The V gene's germline CDR1 is DFQATT and CDR2 SNEGSKA (reference sequence). The CDR3: CSARELGSPGNTIYF. CDR3 sequence (DNA): TGCAGTGCTAGAGAGTTGGGCAGCCCTGGAAACACCATATATTTT.

This clonotype was picked up a small number of times. The chain has TRBV19 and TRBJ2-2; tentatively, D is TRBD1 (6 bases). This CDR3 comprises 15 residues. The germline CDR1 and CDR2 sequences are LNHDA and SQIVND (reference sequence). V dropped 7 bases and J dropped 1 base, with 13 bases sitting between them. Here the CDR3 reads CASTMTGGNTGELFF. CDR3 sequence (DNA): TGTGCCAGTACCATGACAGGCGGGAACACCGGGGAGCTGTTTTTT.

This clonotype appeared a few times. The chain combines TRBV6-4 with TRBJ2-1; 9 bases agree with TRBD1. This CDR3 region has 14 residues. After removal of 8 bases from V and 7 bases from J, the junction contained 9 bases not matched to a gene. Looked up from germline, CDR1 is MRHNA and CDR2 is SNTAGT. The DNA of the CDR3 is TGTGCCAGCCAGGACAGGGGAGGTGGGAATGAGCAGTTCTTC. The encoded protein is CASQDRGGGNEQFF.

The gene calls are TRBV6-1 and TRBJ2-7; TRBD2 matches 7 bases. The CDR3 runs to 14 residues. Germline CDR1 is MNHNS and CDR2 is SASEGT. With V trimmed by 4 bases and J by 2 bases, 5 bases remained unmatched. CDR3 in DNA: TGTGCCAGCAGTGGGCTAGCGGTAACCTACGAGCAGTACTTC. Translated: CASSGLAVTYEQYF.

The CDR3 coding sequence is TGTGCCAGCAGGGTAGAGTGGGTGGGCGATACGCAGTATTTT. It is translated as CASRVEWVGDTQYF. The V call is TRBV6-1, the J call TRBJ2-3, with no clear D. Trimming took 6 bases from V and 6 from J, leaving 16 bases between them. CDR1 is MNHNS and CDR2 is SASEGT in the germline V gene. The CDR3 spans 14 residues.

Only a few counts were recorded for this clonotype. The chain joins TRBV20-1 to TRBJ2-7, with D possibly being TRBD2 (5 bases). CDR1 and CDR2 from the germline V gene are DFQATT and SNEGSKA (reference sequence). This CDR3 has 13 amino acids. Trimming pared 5 bases from V and 0 bases from J, leaving 11 bases between. This CDR3 reads CSAGGPSSYEQYF. DNA for the CDR3: TGCAGTGCTGGAGGACCCAGCTCCTACGAGCAGTACTTC.

CDR3 sequence (DNA): TGCAGTGCTCCTTATTCAAAGATAGACAGGGTTTTTCCCCACGAGCAGTACTTC. Its translation: CSAPYSKIDRVFPHEQYF. The rearrangement uses TRBV20-1 and TRBJ2-7; the match to TRBD1 covers 7 bases. Germline V CDR1 and CDR2: DFQATT, SNEGSKA (reference sequence). V shed 5 bases, J shed 5 bases, and the junction held 24 bases outside the gene matches. The CDR3 is 18 amino acids.

About this clonotype: One end of the junction fails to match germline, which may point to a read error. The chain joins TRBV20-1 to TRBJ2-7; a weak D match, TRBD1 (6 bases). The CDR3 has 16 amino acids. Looked up from germline, CDR1 is DFQATT and CDR2 is SNEGSKA (reference sequence). This CDR3 reads CSARDMDSWASYEHYF. CDR3 sequence (DNA): TGCAGTGCTAGAGATATGGACAGCTGGGCCTCCTACGAGCATTACTTC.

This chain uses TRBV18 with TRBJ2-7; TRBD2 agrees at 11 bases. The CDR3 extends over 16 amino acids. Trimming cost V 3 bases and J 3 bases; bases outside gene matches: 7. Germline V gene sequence: CDR1 KGHSH, CDR2 LQKENI. Here the CDR3 reads CASSPTTSGSFYEQYF. The CDR3 DNA follows: TGTGCCAGCTCACCGACCACTAGCGGGAGCTTCTACGAGCAGTACTTC. The full variable domain, rest sourced from reference TRBV18 and TRBJ2-7, is NAGVMQNPRHLVRRRGQEARLRCSPMKGHSHVYWYRQLPEEGLKFMVYLQKENIIDESGMPKERFSAEFPKEGPSILRIQQVVRGDSAAYFCASSPTTSGSFYEQYFGPGTRLTVT.

This clonotype was seen at least ten times. V is TRBV7-2 and J is TRBJ1-5, with D hard to call. Germline lookup yields CDR1 SGHTA and CDR2 FQGNSA. The CDR3 contains 14 residues. Trimming shortened V by 0 bases and J by 5 bases, and 8 bases separated the two germline ends. CDR3 sequence: CASSLADGDQPQHF. CDR3 nucleotides: TGTGCCAGCAGCTTAGCGGACGGCGATCAGCCCCAGCATTTT.